This is a list of T cell receptor beta chains from one sample in a study of long-term antiretroviral therapy in people with HIV. Profiling relied on immunoSEQ multiplex PCR, and the TCRdb table lists in-frame clones only, not all of them. The sample includes 15,000 to 20,000 clones, 76% of them seen just once. The starting material was unsorted PBMCs, obtained about 2.5 years before starting antiretroviral therapy. The receptors come from a woman in her forties or fifties with HIV. CDR3s include the opening cysteine and the closing phenylalanine or tryptophan. The D gene is left open where the match is weak. Clone size is shown for a subset of rows, as once, few, many or a class of expanded clone.

TRBJ2-7 TRBD1 TRBV27 NA CASSSLGQPYEQYF TGTGCCAGCAGTTCGCTGGGACAGCCTTACGAGCAGTACTTC
TRBJ2-3 NA TRBV19 few CASRALATSTDTQYF TGTGCCAGCCGCGCACTGGCAACTAGCACAGATACGCAGTATTTT
TRBJ2-7 NA TRBV4-1 medium-sized CASSPRQVSYEQYF TGCGCCAGCAGCCCACGACAGGTGTCCTACGAGCAGTACTTC
TRBJ1-1 NA TRBV25-1 NA CASSEFRDADEAFF TGTGCCAGCAGTGAATTCAGGGATGCGGATGAAGCTTTCTTT
TRBJ2-1 NA TRBV7-9 NA CASSFSPNEQFF TGTGCCAGCAGCTTTTCACCGAATGAGCAGTTCTTC
TRBJ2-7 NA TRBV9 NA CASSVGAGDYEQYF TGTGCCAGCAGCGTAGGGGCAGGGGACTACGAGCAGTACTTC
TRBJ2-1 TRBD2 TRBV5-6 NA CASLGTSGGYLWNEQFF TGTGCCAGCTTGGGAACTAGCGGGGGGTACCTTTGGAATGAGCAGTTCTTC
TRBJ1-6 NA TRBV18 NA CASSPETANSPLHF TGTGCCAGCTCACCCGAGACAGCGAATTCACCCCTCCACTTT
TRBJ2-2 TRBD1 TRBV6-5 NA CASRGTAGELFF TGTGCCAGCAGAGGGACAGCCGGGGAGCTGTTTTTT
TRBJ2-5 NA TRBV29-1 NA CSVVRVGETQYF TGCAGCGTTGTCAGGGTTGGAGAGACCCAGTACTTC
TRBJ2-6 NA TRBV9 NA CASSADRLAGANVLTF TGTGCCAGCAGCGCCGACAGGCTCGCTGGGGCCAACGTCCTGACTTTC
TRBJ2-7 TRBD1 TRBV28 NA CASTQFGTGKLYEQYF TGTGCCAGCACCCAATTCGGGACAGGGAAACTCTACGAGCAGTACTTC
TRBJ1-2 NA TRBV29-1 NA CSVLVDGGYTF TGCAGCGTTTTAGTGGACGGTGGCTACACCTTC
TRBJ2-5 NA TRBV7-9 NA CASSRDSYQETQYF TGTGCCAGCAGTCGTGACAGCTACCAAGAGACCCAGTACTTC
TRBJ1-1 TRBD1 TRBV6-6 NA CASTEKQGMNTEAFF TGTGCCAGCACCGAGAAACAGGGGATGAACACTGAAGCTTTCTTT
TRBJ1-5 TRBD1 TRBV4-1 once CASSQWTGGNQPQHF TGCGCCAGCAGCCAATGGACAGGGGGCAATCAGCCCCAGCATTTT
TRBJ2-5 NA TRBV18 NA CASSPQQGETQYF TGTGCCAGCTCTCCTCAGCAGGGAGAGACCCAGTACTTC
TRBJ2-1 TRBD2 TRBV5-1 NA CASSPPGLADEQFF TGCGCCAGCAGCCCCCCGGGACTAGCGGATGAGCAGTTCTTC
TRBJ2-7 TRBD1 TRBV5-4 few CASSLKRDSEYEQYF TGTGCCAGCAGCTTGAAACGGGACAGCGAATACGAGCAGTACTTC
TRBJ2-7 NA TRBV18 NA CASSERSSNAEQYF TGTGCCAGCTCAGAGAGGTCCAGTAACGCGGAGCAGTACTTC
TRBJ1-1 NA TRBV5-1 NA CASSFAGAIMNTEAFF TGCGCCAGCAGCTTCGCAGGGGCAATTATGAACACTGAAGCTTTCTTT
TRBJ2-5 TRBD1 TRBV28 NA CASSPQGAGSLGQYF TGTGCCAGCAGTCCGCAGGGGGCCGGGTCGTTGGGCCAGTACTTC
TRBJ2-1 NA TRBV4-1 once CASSQGAGASYNEQFF TGCGCCAGCAGCCAAGGGGCGGGGGCCTCCTACAATGAGCAGTTCTTC
TRBJ2-3 NA TRBV5-1 NA CASSFGGATDTQYF TGCGCCAGCAGCTTTGGCGGGGCTACAGATACGCAGTATTTT
TRBJ1-2 NA TRBV28 few CASRTTRSWGGYTF TGTGCCAGCAGGACGACCCGAAGCTGGGGTGGCTACACCTTC
TRBJ2-3 TRBD2 TRBV4-1 NA CASRSSGGGDTQYF TGCGCCAGCCGATCGAGCGGGGGGGGAGATACGCAGTATTTT
TRBJ1-3 NA TRBV7-2 NA CASSLGGTSSGNTIYF TGTGCCAGCAGCTTAGGAGGGACTAGCTCTGGAAACACCATATATTTT
TRBJ2-1 TRBD2 TRBV13 once CASSHSGGAYNEQFF TGTGCCAGCAGCCATAGCGGGGGGGCTTACAATGAGCAGTTCTTC
TRBJ2-1 TRBD1 TRBV19 NA CASSLGRDRVSNEQFF TGTGCCAGTAGTTTGGGACGGGACAGAGTGAGCAATGAGCAGTTCTTC
TRBJ1-5 TRBD1 TRBV2 NA CASSEQGGMRPQHF TGTGCCAGCAGTGAACAGGGGGGGATGAGGCCCCAGCATTTT
TRBJ2-3 NA TRBV27 large CASGADTQYF TGTGCCAGCGGGGCAGATACGCAGTATTTT
TRBJ1-5 NA TRBV6-5 NA CASKRIDSNQPQHF TGTGCCAGCAAACGGATCGATAGCAATCAGCCCCAGCATTTT
TRBJ2-4 NA TRBV6-5 NA CASSSGQSKNIQYF TGTGCCAGCAGTTCGGGCCAGTCGAAAAACATTCAGTACTTC
TRBJ1-4 NA TRBV30 NA CAWRGRNLHEKLFF TGTGCCTGGAGGGGGAGGAACCTCCATGAAAAACTGTTTTTT
TRBJ2-1 TRBD2 TRBV9 NA CASSVGGGNEQFF TGTGCCAGCAGCGTAGGGGGGGGAAATGAGCAGTTCTTC
TRBJ2-2 TRBD2 TRBV4-1 NA CASGLAGGWGTGELFF TGCGCCAGCGGACTAGCGGGGGGGTGGGGCACCGGGGAGCTGTTTTTT
TRBJ1-1 TRBD1 TRBV7-9 NA CASSPNRGLGYTEAFF TGTGCCAGCAGCCCGAACAGGGGGCTAGGGTACACTGAAGCTTTCTTT
TRBJ2-5 TRBD1 TRBV2 once CASSSQTGVETQYF TGTGCCAGCAGCTCCCAGACAGGGGTTGAGACCCAGTACTTC
TRBJ2-1 TRBD2 TRBV9 NA CASSVGLAGPNEQFF TGTGCCAGCAGCGTAGGACTAGCGGGGCCCAATGAGCAGTTCTTC
TRBJ2-2 NA TRBV9 NA CASSVPGELFF TGTGCCAGCAGCGTGCCCGGGGAGCTGTTTTTT
TRBJ1-6 NA TRBV11-3 NA CASSPWTVNSPLHF TGTGCCAGCAGCCCATGGACAGTTAATTCACCCCTCCACTTT
TRBJ1-2 NA TRBV7-2 once CASSLGLETTYGYTF TGTGCCAGCAGCTTAGGTTTGGAGACGACCTATGGCTACACCTTC
TRBJ1-2 NA TRBV30 few CAWSLRVYGYTF TGTGCCTGGAGTCTAAGGGTCTATGGCTACACCTTC
TRBJ1-1 NA TRBV19 NA CASSSLIGAEAFF TGTGCCAGTAGTTCACTCATCGGGGCTGAAGCTTTCTTT
TRBJ1-5 TRBD1 TRBV6-1 NA CASSGGTGPNQPQHF TGTGCCAGCAGTGGCGGGACAGGTCCTAATCAGCCCCAGCATTTT
TRBJ2-1 TRBD2 TRBV30 NA CAWELAGVGNEQFF TGTGCCTGGGAACTAGCGGGGGTTGGCAATGAGCAGTTCTTC